This T cell receptor (beta chain) was obtained from a study of T cells in Graves' hyperthyroidism and ophthalmopathy. The V gene's germline CDR1 is PRHDT and CDR2 FYEKMQ (reference sequence). This CDR3 contains 13 residues. Between the trimmed V and J ends, which lost 5 bases and 6 bases, there was a span of 11 bases. Study outcomes and limitations: Blood also showed most of the thyroid clonotypes that were expanded above 0.001. Ophthalmopathy onset followed model prediction by a median about six months.

PBMCs were collected from an approximately 10 ml volume of fresh peripheral blood. There were TCR beta CDR3 regions amplified from RNA transcripts. An initial round of RT-PCR targeting the TCR CDR3 relied on the HTBI primer set. One entry per CDR3 protein, called by TCRdb with MiXCR from the multiplex PCR reads. This sample has around 340,000 distinct CDR3 sequences; approximately 15% occur once, and the top ten carry approximately 23%. With respect to this clonotype: The antigen is unknown.

The gene calls are TRBV13 and TRBJ2-1, with D hard to call. The sequence came from a woman under 40 with Graves' hyperthyroidism. The sample was blood. CDR3 sequence reads: CASSPNLLNEQFF. CDR3 coding DNA: TGTGCCAGCAGCCCCAACCTCCTCAATGAGCAGTTCTTC.